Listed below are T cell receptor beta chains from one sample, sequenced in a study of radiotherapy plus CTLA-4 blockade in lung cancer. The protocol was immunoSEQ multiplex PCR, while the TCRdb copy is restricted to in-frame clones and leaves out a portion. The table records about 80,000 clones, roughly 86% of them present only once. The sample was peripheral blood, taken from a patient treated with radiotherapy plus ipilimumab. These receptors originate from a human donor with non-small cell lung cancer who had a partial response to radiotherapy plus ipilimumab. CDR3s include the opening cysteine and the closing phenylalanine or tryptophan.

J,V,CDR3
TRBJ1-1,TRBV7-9,CASSSGLTVFMNTEAFF
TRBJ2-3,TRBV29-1,CSVETSSGGGTGTDTQYF
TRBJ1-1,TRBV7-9,CASSLLEWTEAFF
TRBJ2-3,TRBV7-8,CASSLGVVSTDTQYF
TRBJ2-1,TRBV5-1,CASSPSPGTAYNEQFF
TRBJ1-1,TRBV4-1,CASSQALVVRTEAFF
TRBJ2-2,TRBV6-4,CASSPFGQGSNTGELFF
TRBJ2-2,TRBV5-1,CASSLDGRGVDTGELFF
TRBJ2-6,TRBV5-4,CASSLEQGIGETGANVLTF
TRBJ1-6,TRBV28,CASSNREKDSPLHF
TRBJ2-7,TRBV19,CASSQLRGYEQYF
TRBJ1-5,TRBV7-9,CASSFGQGDQPQHF
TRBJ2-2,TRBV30,CAWSPAGRSGELFF
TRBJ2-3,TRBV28,CASSLMGGGADTQYF
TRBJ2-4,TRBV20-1,CSAPRWNIQYF
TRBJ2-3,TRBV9,CASSVRLAGAPGDTQYF